This T cell receptor (beta chain) is from a study of shared clonotypes between healthy human individuals. Study summary: Donor ages ranged 18 to 49 years: a couple of women, a few men.

Germline loops: CDR1 SQVTM, CDR2 ANQGSEA. The CDR3 is 12 residues long. V dropped 4 bases and J dropped 7; count of bases not matched to a gene: 4. Terminally differentiated effector memory CD45RA+ cells were excluded from the naive CD8 cells, which were CD45RO-negative and positively selected for CCR7. Measured with immunoSEQ multiplex PCR; TCRdb has only the in-frame clones, and not every one. The sample holds 600,000 or so clones, roughly 98% seen once. V usage is TRBV29-1 and J usage is TRBJ2-3, with 8 positions matching TRBD2. The clonotype was recovered from a young man in good health. Source material: naive CD8+ T cells sorted from blood. CDR3 loop: CSVGGRSNTQYF. DNA for the CDR3: TGCAGCGTTGGCGGGAGGTCTAATACGCAGTATTTT.